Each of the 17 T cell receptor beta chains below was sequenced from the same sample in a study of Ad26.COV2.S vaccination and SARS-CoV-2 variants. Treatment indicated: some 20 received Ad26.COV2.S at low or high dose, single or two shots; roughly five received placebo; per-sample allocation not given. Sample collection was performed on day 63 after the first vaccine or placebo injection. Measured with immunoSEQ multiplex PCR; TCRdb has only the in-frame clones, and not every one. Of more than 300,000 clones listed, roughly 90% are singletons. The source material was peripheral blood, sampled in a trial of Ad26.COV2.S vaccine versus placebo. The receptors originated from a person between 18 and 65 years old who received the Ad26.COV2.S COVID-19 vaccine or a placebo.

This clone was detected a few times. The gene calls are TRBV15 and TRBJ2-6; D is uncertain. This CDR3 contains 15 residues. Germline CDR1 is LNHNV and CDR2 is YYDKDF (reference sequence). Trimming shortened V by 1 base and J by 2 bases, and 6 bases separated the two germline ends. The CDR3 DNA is TGTGCCACCAGCAGAGGGGTTGCTGGGGCCAACGTCCTGACTTTC. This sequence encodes CATSRGVAGANVLTF.

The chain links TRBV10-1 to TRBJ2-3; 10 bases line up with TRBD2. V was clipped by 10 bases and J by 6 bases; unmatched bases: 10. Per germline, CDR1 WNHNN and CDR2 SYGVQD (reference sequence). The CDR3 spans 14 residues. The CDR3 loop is CATSELAGLDTQYF. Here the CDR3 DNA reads TGCGCCACCTCAGAACTAGCGGGGTTGGATACGCAGTATTTT.

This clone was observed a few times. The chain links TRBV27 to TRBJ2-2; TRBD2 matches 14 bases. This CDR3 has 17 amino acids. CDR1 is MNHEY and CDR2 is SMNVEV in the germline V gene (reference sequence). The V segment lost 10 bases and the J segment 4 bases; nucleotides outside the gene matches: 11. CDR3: CATSGTSGSIGTGELFF. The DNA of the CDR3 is TGTGCCACCTCCGGGACTAGCGGGAGTATCGGCACCGGGGAGCTGTTTTTT.

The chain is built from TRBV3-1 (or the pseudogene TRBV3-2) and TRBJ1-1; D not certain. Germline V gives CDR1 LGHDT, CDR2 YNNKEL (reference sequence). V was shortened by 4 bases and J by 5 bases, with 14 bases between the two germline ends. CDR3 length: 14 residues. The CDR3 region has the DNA TGTGCCAGCAGCCTCGGCAGGAGTAGGACTGAAGCTTTCTTT. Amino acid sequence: CASSLGRSRTEAFF.

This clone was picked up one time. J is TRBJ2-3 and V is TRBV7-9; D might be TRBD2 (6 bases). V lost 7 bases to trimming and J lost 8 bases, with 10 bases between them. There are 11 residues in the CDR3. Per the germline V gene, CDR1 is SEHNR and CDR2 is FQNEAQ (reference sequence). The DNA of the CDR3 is TGTGCCAGCACCCAGGGAGGTACGCAGTATTTT. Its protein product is CASTQGGTQYF.

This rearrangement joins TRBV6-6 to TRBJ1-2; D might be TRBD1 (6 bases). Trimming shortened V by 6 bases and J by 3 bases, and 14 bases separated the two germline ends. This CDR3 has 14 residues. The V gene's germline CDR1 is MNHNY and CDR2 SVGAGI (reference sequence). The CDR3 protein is CASRYTDSYYGYTF. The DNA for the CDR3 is TGTGCCAGCAGGTACACGGACAGCTACTATGGCTACACCTTC.

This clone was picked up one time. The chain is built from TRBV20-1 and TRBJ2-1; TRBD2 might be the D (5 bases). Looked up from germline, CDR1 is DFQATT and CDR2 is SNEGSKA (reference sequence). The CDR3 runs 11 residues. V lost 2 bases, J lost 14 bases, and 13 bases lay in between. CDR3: CSARPAEREFF. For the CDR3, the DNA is TGCAGTGCTAGACCTGCGGAGAGGGAGTTCTTC.

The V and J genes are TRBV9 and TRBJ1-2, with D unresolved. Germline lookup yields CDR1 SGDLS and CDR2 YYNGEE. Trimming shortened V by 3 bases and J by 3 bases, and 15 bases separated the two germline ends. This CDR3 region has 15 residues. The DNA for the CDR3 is TGTGCCAGCAGCGGGGCAGCGAATCTAGACTATGGCTACACCTTC. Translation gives CASSGAANLDYGYTF. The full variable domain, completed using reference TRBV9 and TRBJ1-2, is DSGVTQTPKHLITATGQRVTLRCSPRSGDLSVYWYQQSLDQGLQFLIQYYNGEERAKGNILERFSAQQFPDLHSELNLSSLELGDSALYFCASSGAANLDYGYTFGSGTRLTVV.

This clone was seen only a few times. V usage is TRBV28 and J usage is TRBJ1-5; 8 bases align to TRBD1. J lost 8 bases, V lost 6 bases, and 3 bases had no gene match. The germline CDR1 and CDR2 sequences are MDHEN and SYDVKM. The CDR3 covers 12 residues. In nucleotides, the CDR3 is TGTGCCAGCAGGCAGGGGGCCGAGCCCCAGCATTTT. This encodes CASRQGAEPQHF. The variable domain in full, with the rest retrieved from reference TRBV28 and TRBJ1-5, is DVKVTQSSRYLVKRTGEKVFLECVQDMDHENMFWYRQDPGLGLRLIYFSYDVKMKEKGDIPEGYSVSREKKERFSLILESASTNQTSMYLCASRQGAEPQHFGDGTRLSIL.

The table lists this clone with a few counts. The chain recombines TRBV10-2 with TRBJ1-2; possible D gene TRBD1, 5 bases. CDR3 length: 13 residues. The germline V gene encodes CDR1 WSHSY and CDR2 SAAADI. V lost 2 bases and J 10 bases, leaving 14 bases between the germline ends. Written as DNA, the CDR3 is TGCGCCAGCAGTGAGAAGGCAGGGTGGAACTACACCTTC. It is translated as CASSEKAGWNYTF.

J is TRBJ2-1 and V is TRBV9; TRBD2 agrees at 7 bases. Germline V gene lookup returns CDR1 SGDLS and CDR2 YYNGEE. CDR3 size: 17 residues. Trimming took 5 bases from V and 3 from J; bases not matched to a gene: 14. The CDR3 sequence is CASSTTPGLAVYNEQFF. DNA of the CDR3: TGTGCCAGCAGTACGACCCCTGGGCTAGCGGTCTACAATGAGCAGTTCTTC.

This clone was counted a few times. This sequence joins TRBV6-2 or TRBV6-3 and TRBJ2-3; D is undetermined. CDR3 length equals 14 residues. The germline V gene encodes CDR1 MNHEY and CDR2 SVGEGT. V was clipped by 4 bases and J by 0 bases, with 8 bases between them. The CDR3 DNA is TGTGCCAGCAGTTCTGCCCTTAGCACAGATACGCAGTATTTT. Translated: CASSSALSTDTQYF.

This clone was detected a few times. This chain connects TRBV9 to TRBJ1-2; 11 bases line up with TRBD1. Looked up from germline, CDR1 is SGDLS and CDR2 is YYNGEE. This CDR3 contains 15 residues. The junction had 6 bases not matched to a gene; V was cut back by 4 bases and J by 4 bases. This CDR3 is CASSPRTGGPYGYTF. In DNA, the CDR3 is TGTGCCAGCAGCCCCCGGACAGGGGGCCCCTATGGCTACACCTTC.

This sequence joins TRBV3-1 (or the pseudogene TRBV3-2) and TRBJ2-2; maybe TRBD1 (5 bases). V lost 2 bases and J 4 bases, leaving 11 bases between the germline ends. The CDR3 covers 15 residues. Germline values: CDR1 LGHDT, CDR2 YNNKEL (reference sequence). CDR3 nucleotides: TGTGCCAGCAGCCAACTGACAGCCCTCACCGGGGAGCTGTTTTTT. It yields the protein CASSQLTALTGELFF.

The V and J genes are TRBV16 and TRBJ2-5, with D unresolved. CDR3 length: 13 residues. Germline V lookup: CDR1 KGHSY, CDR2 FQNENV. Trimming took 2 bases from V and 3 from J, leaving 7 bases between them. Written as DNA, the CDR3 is TGTGCCAGCAGCCAAGGGTGGGAAGAGACCCAGTACTTC. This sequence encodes CASSQGWEETQYF. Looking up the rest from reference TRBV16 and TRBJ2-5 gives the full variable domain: GEEVAQTPKHLVRGEGQKAKLYCAPIKGHSYVFWYQQVLKNEFKFLISFQNENVFDETGMPKERFSAKCLPNSPCSLEIQATKLEDSAVYFCASSQGWEETQYFGPGTRLLVL.

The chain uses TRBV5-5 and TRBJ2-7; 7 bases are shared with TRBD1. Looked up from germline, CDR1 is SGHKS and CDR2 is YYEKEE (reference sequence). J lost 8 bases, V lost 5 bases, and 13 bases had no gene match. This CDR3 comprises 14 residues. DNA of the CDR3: TGTGCCAGCAGTACCCAGGAAGGGGGCCCAAAGCAGTACTTC. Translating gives CASSTQEGGPKQYF.

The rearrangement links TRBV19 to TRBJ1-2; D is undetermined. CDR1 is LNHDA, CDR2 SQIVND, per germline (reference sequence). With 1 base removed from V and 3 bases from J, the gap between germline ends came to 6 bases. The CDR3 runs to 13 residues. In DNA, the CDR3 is TGTGCCAGTAGTATAGCTGGGGACTATGGCTACACCTTC. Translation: CASSIAGDYGYTF.